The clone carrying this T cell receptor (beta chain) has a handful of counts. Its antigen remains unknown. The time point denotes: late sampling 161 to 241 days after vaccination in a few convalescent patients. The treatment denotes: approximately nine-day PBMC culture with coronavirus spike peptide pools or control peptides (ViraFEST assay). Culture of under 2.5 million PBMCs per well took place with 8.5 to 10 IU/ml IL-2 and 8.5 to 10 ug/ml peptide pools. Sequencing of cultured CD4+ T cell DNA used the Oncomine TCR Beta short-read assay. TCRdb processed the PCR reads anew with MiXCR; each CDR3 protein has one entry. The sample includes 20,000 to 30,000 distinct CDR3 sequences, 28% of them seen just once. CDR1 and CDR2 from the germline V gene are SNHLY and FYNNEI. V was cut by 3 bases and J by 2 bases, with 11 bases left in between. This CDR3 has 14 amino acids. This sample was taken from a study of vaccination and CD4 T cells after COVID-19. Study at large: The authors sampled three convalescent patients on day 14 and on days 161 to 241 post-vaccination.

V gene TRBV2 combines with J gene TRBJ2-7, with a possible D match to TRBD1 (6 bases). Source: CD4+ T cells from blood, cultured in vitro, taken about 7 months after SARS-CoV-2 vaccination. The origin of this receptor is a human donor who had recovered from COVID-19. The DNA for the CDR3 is TGTGCCAGCAGTGACCTGGGGGCAACCTACGAGCAGTACTTC. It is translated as CASSDLGATYEQYF.